This T cell receptor beta chain was sequenced during a study of control samples from healthy donors and cancer patients. Generated by immunoSEQ multiplex PCR, the TCRdb table keeps only in-frame clones and is missing some. The sample contains 90,000 to 100,000 clones, about 80% of which appear only once. This CDR3 is built from 15 residues. CDR1 LGHDT and CDR2 YNNKEL come from the germline V gene (reference sequence). With 2 bases removed from V and 3 bases from J, the gap between germline ends came to 12 bases. The sample was blood. The gene calls are TRBV3-1 (or the pseudogene TRBV3-2) and TRBJ2-3; D is unclear. The receptor was isolated from a woman aged 25-40 years in good health. Here the CDR3 reads CASSQTDERTDTQYF. In DNA form, the CDR3 reads TGTGCCAGCAGCCAAACAGACGAAAGAACAGATACGCAGTATTTT.